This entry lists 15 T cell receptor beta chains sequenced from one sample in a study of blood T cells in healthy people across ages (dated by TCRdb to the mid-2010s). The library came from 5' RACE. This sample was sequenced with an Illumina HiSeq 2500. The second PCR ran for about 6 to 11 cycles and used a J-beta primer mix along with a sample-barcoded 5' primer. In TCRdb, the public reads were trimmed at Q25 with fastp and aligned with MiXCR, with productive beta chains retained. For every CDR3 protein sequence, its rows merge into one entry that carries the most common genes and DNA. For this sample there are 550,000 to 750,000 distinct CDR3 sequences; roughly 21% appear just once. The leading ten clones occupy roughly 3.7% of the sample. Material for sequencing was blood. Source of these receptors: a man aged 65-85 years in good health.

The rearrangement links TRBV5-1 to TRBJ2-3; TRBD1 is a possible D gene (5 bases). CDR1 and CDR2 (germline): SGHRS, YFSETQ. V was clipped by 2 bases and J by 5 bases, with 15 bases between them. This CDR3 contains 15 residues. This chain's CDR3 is CASSLGRALGDTQYF. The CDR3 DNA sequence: TGCGCCAGCAGCTTAGGCAGGGCCCTCGGAGATACGCAGTATTTT.

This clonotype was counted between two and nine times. The CDR3 sequence is CASSIARISPNYGYTF. The CDR3 bases are TGTGCCAGCAGCATAGCCCGCATTTCCCCTAACTATGGCTACACCTTC. The chain couples TRBV9 to TRBJ1-2; D ambiguous. The CDR3 extends over 16 amino acids. CDR1 is SGDLS, CDR2 YYNGEE, per germline. Trimming cost V 4 bases and J 0 bases, with 16 bases left between them.

The CDR3 DNA reads TGTGCCAGCAGCTCCATCGGACTAGCGGGAGTAGAAGATACGCAGTATTTT. This gives the protein CASSSIGLAGVEDTQYF. The V and J genes are TRBV7-2 and TRBJ2-3; 13 nucleotides line up with TRBD2. CDR3 length equals 17 residues. Germline V gene lookup returns CDR1 SGHTA and CDR2 FQGNSA. V dropped 4 bases and J dropped 5; count of bases not matched to a gene: 9.

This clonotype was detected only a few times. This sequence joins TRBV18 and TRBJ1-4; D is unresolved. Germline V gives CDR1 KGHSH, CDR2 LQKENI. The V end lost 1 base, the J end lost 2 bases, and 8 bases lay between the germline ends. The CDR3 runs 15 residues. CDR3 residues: CASSPRTDTNEKLFF. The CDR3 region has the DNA TGTGCCAGCTCACCACGGACGGACACTAATGAAAAACTGTTTTTT.

The CDR3 protein is CSARPQGGWEQFF. As DNA, the CDR3 is TGCAGTGCTAGACCTCAGGGGGGCTGGGAGCAGTTCTTC. The chain joins TRBV20-1 to TRBJ2-1, with D possibly matching TRBD1 (7 bases). Germline V gene data show CDR1 as DFQATT and CDR2 as SNEGSKA (reference sequence). V was shortened by 2 bases and J by 10 bases, with 15 bases between the two germline ends. The CDR3 totals 13 residues.

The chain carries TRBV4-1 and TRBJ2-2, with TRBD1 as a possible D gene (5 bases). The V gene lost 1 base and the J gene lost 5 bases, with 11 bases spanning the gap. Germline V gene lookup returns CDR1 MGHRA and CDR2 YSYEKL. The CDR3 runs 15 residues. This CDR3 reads CASSQGQGRTGELFF. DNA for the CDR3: TGCGCCAGCAGCCAAGGTCAGGGTCGGACCGGGGAGCTGTTTTTT.

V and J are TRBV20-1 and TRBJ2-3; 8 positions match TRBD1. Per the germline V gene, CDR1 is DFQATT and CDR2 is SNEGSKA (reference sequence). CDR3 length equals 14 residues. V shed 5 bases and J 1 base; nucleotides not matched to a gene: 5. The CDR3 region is CSAVTGDGTDTQYF. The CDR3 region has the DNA TGCAGTGCTGTGACAGGGGACGGCACAGATACGCAGTATTTT.

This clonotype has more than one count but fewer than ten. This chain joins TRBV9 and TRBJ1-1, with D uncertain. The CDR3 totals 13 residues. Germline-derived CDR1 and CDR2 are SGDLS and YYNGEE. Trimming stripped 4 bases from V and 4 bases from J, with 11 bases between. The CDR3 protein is CASSSSVATEAFF. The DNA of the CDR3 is TGTGCCAGCAGCTCCTCGGTAGCCACTGAAGCTTTCTTT. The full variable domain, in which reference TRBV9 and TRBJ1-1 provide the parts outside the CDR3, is DSGVTQTPKHLITATGQRVTLRCSPRSGDLSVYWYQQSLDQGLQFLIQYYNGEERAKGNILERFSAQQFPDLHSELNLSSLELGDSALYFCASSSSVATEAFFGQGTRLTVV.

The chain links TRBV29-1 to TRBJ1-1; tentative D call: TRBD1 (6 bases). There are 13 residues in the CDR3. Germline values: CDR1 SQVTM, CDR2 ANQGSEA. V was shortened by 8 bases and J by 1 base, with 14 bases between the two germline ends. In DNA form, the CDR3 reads TGCAGCCTTTGGGACACCAGGAACACTGAAGCTTTCTTT. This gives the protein CSLWDTRNTEAFF.

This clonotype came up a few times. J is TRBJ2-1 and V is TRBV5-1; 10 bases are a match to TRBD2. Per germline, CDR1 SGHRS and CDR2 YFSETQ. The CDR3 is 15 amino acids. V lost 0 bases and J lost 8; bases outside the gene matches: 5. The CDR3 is CASSLEASGSYEQFF. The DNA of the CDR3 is TGCGCCAGCAGCTTGGAGGCTAGCGGGAGTTATGAGCAGTTCTTC.

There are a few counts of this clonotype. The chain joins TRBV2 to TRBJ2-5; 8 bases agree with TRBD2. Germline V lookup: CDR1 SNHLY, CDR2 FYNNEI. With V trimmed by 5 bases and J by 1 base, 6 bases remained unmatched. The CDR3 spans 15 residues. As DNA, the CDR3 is TGTGCCAGCAGTATAACCGGACTAGCCCAAGAGACCCAGTACTTC. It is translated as CASSITGLAQETQYF. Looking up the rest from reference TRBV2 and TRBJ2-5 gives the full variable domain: EPEVTQTPSHQVTQMGQEVILRCVPISNHLYFYWYRQILGQKVEFLVSFYNNEISEKSEIFDDQFSVERPDGSNFTLKIRSTKLEDSAMYFCASSITGLAQETQYFGPGTRLLVL.

The CDR3 DNA follows: TGTGCCAGCAGTGGCCCAGGTCCCACAGATACGCAGTATTTT. Its translation is CASSGPGPTDTQYF. The gene calls are TRBV2 and TRBJ2-3; D is undetermined. V was shortened by 4 bases and J by 2 bases, with 10 bases between the two germline ends. CDR1 and CDR2 (germline): SNHLY, FYNNEI. This CDR3 is 14 amino acids long.

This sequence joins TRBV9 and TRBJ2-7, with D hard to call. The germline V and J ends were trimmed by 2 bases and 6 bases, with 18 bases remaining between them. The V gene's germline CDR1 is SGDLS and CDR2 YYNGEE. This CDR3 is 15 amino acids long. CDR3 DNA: TGTGCCAGCAGCGTTAAGCCGGGTCTCGACGCCGAGCAGTACTTC. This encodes CASSVKPGLDAEQYF.

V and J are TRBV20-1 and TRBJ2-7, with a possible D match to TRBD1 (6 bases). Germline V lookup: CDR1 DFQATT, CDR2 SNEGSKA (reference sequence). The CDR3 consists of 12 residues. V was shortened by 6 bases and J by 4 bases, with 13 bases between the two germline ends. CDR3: CSASIGGYEQYF. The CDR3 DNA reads TGCAGTGCCTCCATAGGGGGATACGAGCAGTACTTC.

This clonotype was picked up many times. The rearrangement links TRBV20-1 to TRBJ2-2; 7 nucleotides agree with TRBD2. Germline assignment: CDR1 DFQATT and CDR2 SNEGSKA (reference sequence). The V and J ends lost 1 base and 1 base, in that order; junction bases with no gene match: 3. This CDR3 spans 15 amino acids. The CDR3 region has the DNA TGCAGTGCTAGAGTGGGGGGGAAGAACACCGGGGAGCTGTTTTTT. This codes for CSARVGGKNTGELFF.